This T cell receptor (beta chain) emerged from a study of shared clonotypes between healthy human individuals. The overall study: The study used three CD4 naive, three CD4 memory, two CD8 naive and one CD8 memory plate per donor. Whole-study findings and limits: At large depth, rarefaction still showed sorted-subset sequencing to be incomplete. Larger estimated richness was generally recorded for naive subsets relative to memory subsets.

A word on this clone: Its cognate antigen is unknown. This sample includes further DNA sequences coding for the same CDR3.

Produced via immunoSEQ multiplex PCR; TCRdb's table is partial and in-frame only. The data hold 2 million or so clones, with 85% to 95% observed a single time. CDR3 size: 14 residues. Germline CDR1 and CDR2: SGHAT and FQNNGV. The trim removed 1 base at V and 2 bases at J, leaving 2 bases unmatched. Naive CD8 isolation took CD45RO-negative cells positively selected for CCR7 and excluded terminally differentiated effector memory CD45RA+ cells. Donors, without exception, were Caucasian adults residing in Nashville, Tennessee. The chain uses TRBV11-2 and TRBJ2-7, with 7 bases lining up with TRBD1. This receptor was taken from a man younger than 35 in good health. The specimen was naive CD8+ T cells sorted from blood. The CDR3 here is CASSLGQGAYEQYF. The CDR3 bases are TGTGCCAGCAGCTTAGGGCAGGGGGCCTACGAGCAGTACTTC.